The clone carrying this T cell receptor (beta chain) has just a few counts. What it recognizes is unknown. This specimen belongs to a study of cytotoxic CD8 clonotypes in ibrutinib-treated CLL. Study as a whole: Patient counts were over 9 relapsed/refractory, around 15 treatment-naive and some 17 IGHV unmutated. Responses: approximately 24 partial, 2 complete; after median about 68 months, about 15 stayed remitted, around twelve progressed. General study points: In sustained-remission versus progressing patients, sampling times differed. While tracking circulating CD8+ T-cell counts, baseline clonality exceeded that of age-matched healthy donors.

The repertoire was sequenced with immunoSEQ multiplex PCR; TCRdb's copy has only in-frame clones and lacks some. The sample consists of 110,000 to 150,000 clones, 76% of them appearing once. Germline V gives CDR1 SGHKS, CDR2 YYEKEE (reference sequence). This CDR3 contains 13 residues. Trimming removed 4 bases from V and 3 bases from J; junction bases left unmatched: 2. The sequences come from PBMCs, collected after 24 months of ibrutinib treatment. This sequence joins TRBV5-5 and TRBJ1-1; 8 bases are a match to TRBD1. The clonotype was recovered from a human donor with chronic lymphocytic leukemia. CDR3 DNA sequence: TGTGCCAGCAGCCAGGGGGCGGACACTGAAGCTTTCTTT. Protein: CASSQGADTEAFF. Drawing the rest from reference TRBV5-5 and TRBJ1-1, the complete variable domain is DAGVTQSPTHLIKTRGQQVTLRCSPISGHKSVSWYQQVLGQGPQFIFQYYEKEERGRGNFPDRFSARQFPNYSSELNVNALLLGDSALYLCASSQGADTEAFFGQGTRLTVV.